This TCR beta chain stems from a study of sequential checkpoint blockade in melanoma (dated by TCRdb to the late 2010s). As for the study more broadly: Patients were assigned by 1:1 randomization to either first-line nivolumab followed by ipilimumab (arm A) or ipilimumab followed by nivolumab (arm B). Maintenance nivolumab came after each of the two trial sequences.

TCRbeta CDR3 regions were immunosequenced from genomic DNA with the immunoSEQ Assay. Before high-throughput sequencing, the genomic DNA was amplified using bias-controlled multiplex PCR. In the original analysis: To quantify the absolute abundance of each unique TCRbeta CDR3 region, the sequences were collapsed and filtered. Clonality was defined as 1 minus Pielou's evenness and was calculated using productive rearrangements only. Clones with significantly greater frequencies in on-treatment versus baseline samples were identified using a previously published method. TCRdb obtained this table from immuneACCESS and retained in-frame rearrangements with V and J assigned. These tables miss some clones; where compared with another copy, unresolved V genes account for less than half of the shortfall, and the remainder is unexplained. From that table come the V and J calls and clone size; the DNA was used to work out D and trimming. Recorded for this sample are more than 7,000 clones; approximately 59% of them occurred a single time. The ten largest clones add up to about 41% of the sample.

As for this clone: The antigen it recognizes is unknown. Base-call qualities are not available, and no considerably larger clone is one nucleotide away.

Here is what the overall study found, with its caveats: Validation of the response-prediction model combining TCR metrics and mutation burden is needed in larger, independent patient cohorts.

Trimming removed 6 bases from V and 2 bases from J; the gene matches leave 5 bases unexplained. From a lookup of the germline V gene, CDR1 and CDR2 are SGDLS and YYNGEE. The CDR3 holds 14 amino acids from the cysteine to the phenylalanine. The CDR3 DNA has 42 bases and is translated from base 1. The sample's treatment or condition label, decoded: randomized to nivolumab then ipilimumab (arm A) or the reverse (arm B). None of the trial patients had been given prior DNA-damaging chemotherapy. A FACS Aria II flow cytometer was used to sort live CD3+CD8+ cells that were negative for CD19 and CD56 from thawed PBMCs. CheckMate 064, a randomized, open-label phase II trial of sequential checkpoint blockade, was the source of the samples, all of which came from patients with melanoma. Peripheral blood mononuclear cells were obtained through leukapheresis, purified using Ficoll-Paque, and frozen in human serum containing around 10% DMSO. Purity of sorted blood CD3+CD8+ cells was verified at >98% immediately after sorting, followed by DNA extraction.

This sequence originates from a human donor with melanoma. Here the chain combines TRBV9 and TRBJ1-2; 9 bases in the middle match TRBD1. This specimen consisted of CD8+ T cells sorted from blood (inferred from file names), obtained from a patient given nivolumab and ipilimumab in sequence. The DNA sequence is given as TGTGCCAGCACCTGGACAGGGGAGAACTATGGCTACACCTTC. This yields the protein CASTWTGENYGYTF.